This section outlines one T cell receptor beta chain sequence together with its context. Original processing notes: Estimation of nucleated cell counts was performed using reference gene primer amplification. Repertoires were generated with immunoSEQ multiplex PCR, while TCRdb's copy carries only in-frame clones and drops some. Clonal size and the V and J genes are those of that table, whereas D and trimming came from the DNA. The repertoire holds about 240,000 clones, about 88% seen once, with about 7.6% in the top ten. The entry originates in a study of blood T cell repertoires in COVID-19. Across the study: From the United States, Italy and Spain came samples of acute and convalescent COVID-19. The analysed material was cDNA or gDNA that came from T cells, B-cell-depleted T cells, or PBMCs.

Sequencing was done on a sample of peripheral blood. This TCR came from a woman in her 70s with active or convalescent COVID-19.

Written as DNA, the CDR3 is TGCAGCGTTGAGTGGGGGGGAGAGACCCAGTACTTC. Protein: CSVEWGGETQYF. The chain uses TRBV29-1 and TRBJ2-5; 7 positions agree with TRBD2. J lost 4 bases, V lost 3 bases, and 2 bases had no gene match. From germline, CDR1 is SQVTM and CDR2 ANQGSEA. There are 12 residues in the CDR3.